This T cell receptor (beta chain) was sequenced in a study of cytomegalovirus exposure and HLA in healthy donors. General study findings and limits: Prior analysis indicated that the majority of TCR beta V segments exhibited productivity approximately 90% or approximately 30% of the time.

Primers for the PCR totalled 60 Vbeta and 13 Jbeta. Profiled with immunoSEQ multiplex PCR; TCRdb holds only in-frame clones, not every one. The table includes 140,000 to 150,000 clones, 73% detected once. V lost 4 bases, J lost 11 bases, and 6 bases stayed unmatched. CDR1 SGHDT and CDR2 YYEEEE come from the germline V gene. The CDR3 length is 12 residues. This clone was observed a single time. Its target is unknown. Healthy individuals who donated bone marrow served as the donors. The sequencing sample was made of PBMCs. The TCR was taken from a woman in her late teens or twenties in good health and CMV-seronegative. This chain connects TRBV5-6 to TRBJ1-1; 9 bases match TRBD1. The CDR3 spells CASSIRQGGAFF. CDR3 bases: TGTGCCAGCAGCATCCGACAGGGGGGTGCTTTCTTT.